What follows describes a single TCR beta chain. These data come from a study of T cell responses to AZD1222 COVID-19 vaccine. The assay was immunoSEQ multiplex PCR, and TCRdb's table has in-frame clones only and misses some. The sample lists roughly 96,000 clones, roughly 90% occurring once. The origin of this receptor is an adult who received the AZD1222 COVID-19 vaccine. The source was peripheral blood, collected 28 days after the second AZD1222 dose.

CDR3 sequence: CASSALAGRGTGELFF. CDR3 DNA: TGTGCCAGCAGTGCTTTAGCGGGGCGCGGCACCGGGGAGCTGTTTTTT. V is TRBV6-1 and J is TRBJ2-2; 8 bases are a match to TRBD2. Germline V lookup: CDR1 MNHNS, CDR2 SASEGT. The CDR3 extends over 16 amino acids. V shed 4 bases and J 4 bases; nucleotides not matched to a gene: 8.